Detailed here is one T cell receptor beta chain. The target antigen is unknown. The entry originates in a study of post-analysis software for immune sequencing data. Whole-study findings and limits: Relative to controls, patients had five TRBV segments at higher frequency, with TRBV5-6, TRBV5-1 and TRBV20-1 among these. Samples made in the same batch grouped tightly together by F measure.

Germline CDR1 reads MNHNS; CDR2 reads SASEGT. This CDR3 contains 14 residues. The V and J ends lost 4 bases and 2 bases, in that order; junction bases with no gene match: 2. Carried by the TCR beta cDNA libraries were unique molecular identifiers. TCRdb called the PCR reads again in MiXCR, with one record for every CDR3 protein. This table holds about 680,000 distinct CDR3 sequences, roughly three fifths found once. The sample taken for sequencing was blood. This receptor was identified in a girl aged 2-10 years with multiple sclerosis. The chain carries TRBV6-1 and TRBJ2-7; 10 nucleotides line up with TRBD2. The CDR3 here is CASSGLAGPYEQYF. The CDR3 bases are TGTGCCAGCAGTGGACTAGCGGGCCCCTACGAGCAGTACTTC.